This T cell receptor (beta chain) was documented in a study of identical twins. Study results and caveats: Shared out-of-frame alpha sequences (those common to twins) showed excess low generation probability.

Carrying unique molecular identifiers, the cDNA also gained a universal primer site through template switching. TCRdb re-derived calls from the 5' RACE reads in MiXCR, one entry per CDR3 protein. Among 420,000 or so distinct CDR3 sequences listed, approximately 17% were seen once. With 6 bases removed from V and 0 bases from J, the gap between germline ends came to 16 bases. Germline lookup yields CDR1 LGHNA and CDR2 YNFKEQ. The CDR3 sequence is 16 residues long. As regards this clonotype: What it binds is not known.

The material sequenced was naive T cells sorted from blood. This chain uses TRBV4-2 with TRBJ2-3; tentative D call: TRBD2 (6 bases). The origin of this receptor is a man aged 50 to 60 in good health. CDR3 sequence (DNA): TGTGCCAGCAGTACCAGAAAGACTAGTAGCACAGATACGCAGTATTTT. This sequence encodes CASSTRKTSSTDTQYF.